These 6 T cell receptor beta chains were sequenced from one sample in a study of blood T cell repertoires in COVID-19. Generated by immunoSEQ multiplex PCR, the TCRdb table keeps only in-frame clones and is missing some. The sample carries about 200,000 clones, 65% to 85% recorded once. Sequences were obtained from peripheral blood. The receptors were sampled from a man aged 40-49 years with acute or convalescent COVID-19.

The V gene is TRBV3-1 (or the pseudogene TRBV3-2), the J gene TRBJ2-7; 8 nucleotides align to TRBD2. CDR3 length: 14 residues. Germline V lookup: CDR1 LGHDT, CDR2 YNNKEL (reference sequence). Trimming took 2 bases from V and 3 from J; bases not matched to a gene: 3. CDR3 coding DNA: TGTGCCAGCAGCCAACAAGGGACTAGCTACGAGCAGTACTTC. Protein: CASSQQGTSYEQYF.

In its sample, this clone was seen a few times. The CDR3 nucleotides read TGTGCCAGCAGCCCTGCAGCGGGAGGTCTGGACGAGCAGTACTTC. Translating gives CASSPAAGGLDEQYF. This sequence joins TRBV7-3 and TRBJ2-7, with 9 bases that match TRBD2. Germline assignment: CDR1 SGHTA and CDR2 FQGTGA. This CDR3 has 15 residues. V shed 5 bases, J shed 5 bases, and the junction held 10 bases outside the gene matches.

In DNA form, the CDR3 reads TGCAGCGTTGGGATCTCGGGACAGGGGCCTTATGGCTACACCTTC. Encoded protein: CSVGISGQGPYGYTF. The V call is TRBV29-1, the J call TRBJ1-2, with 10 bases matching TRBD1. The CDR3 spans 15 residues. V was clipped by 4 bases and J by 5 bases; unmatched bases: 10. Germline assignment: CDR1 SQVTM and CDR2 ANQGSEA.

The chain has TRBV2 and TRBJ1-2; D is possibly TRBD1 (5 bases). From germline, CDR1 is SNHLY and CDR2 FYNNEI. The CDR3 covers 12 residues. The ends were cut back, 1 base at V and 7 bases at J, with 7 bases in the middle. Here the CDR3 reads CASSEEGAGYTF. The CDR3 nucleotides read TGTGCCAGCAGTGAAGAAGGGGCTGGCTACACCTTC.

The chain joins TRBV3-1 (or the pseudogene TRBV3-2) to TRBJ1-6; D is uncertain. V lost 0 bases and J lost 10, with 16 bases in between. The germline V gene encodes CDR1 LGHDT and CDR2 YNNKEL (reference sequence). The CDR3 spans 16 residues. The CDR3 DNA is TGTGCCAGCAGCCAAGATTCGAACAGAGAATACTCACCCCTCCACTTT. Its translation: CASSQDSNREYSPLHF.

The chain has TRBV19 and TRBJ1-5; unclear D gene. V lost 6 bases and J 0 bases, leaving 12 bases between the germline ends. The germline V gene has CDR1 LNHDA and CDR2 SQIVND (reference sequence). The CDR3 is made up of 15 amino acids. This chain's CDR3 is CASSWSLYSNQPQHF. As DNA, the CDR3 is TGTGCCAGTAGCTGGTCCCTATATAGCAATCAGCCCCAGCATTTT.